This T cell receptor (beta chain) emerged from a study of identical twins. Germline-derived CDR1 and CDR2 are MNHEY and SVGEGT. The CDR3 is 14 amino acids. Unmatched junction bases numbered 9, after V lost 6 bases and J lost 5 bases. Addition of a universal primer site occurred through template switching, and cDNA carried unique molecular identifiers. From the 5' RACE reads, TCRdb called clonotypes with MiXCR, one entry per CDR3 protein. This sample has 450,000 or so distinct CDR3 sequences, with approximately 15% found just once. General study results and limits: Conclusions came from cross-sectional statistical analysis, not from following the same donors. Weaker excess sharing between twins was seen in beta out-of-frame sequences. Recombination models fit unrelated individuals' TCR alpha sharing but underestimated twins'.

A word on this clonotype: What it recognizes is unknown.

This sample was also put to use in a study of yellow fever vaccine responses in identical twins.

The chain carries TRBV6-2 or TRBV6-3 and TRBJ2-5; 7 nucleotides line up with TRBD2. The sample consisted of CD4+ T cells sorted from blood. This receptor was identified in a woman aged 18-29 years in good health. Written as DNA, the CDR3 is TGTGCCAGCAGGCGGAGCGGGGCCTGGGAGACCCAGTACTTC. Translating gives CASRRSGAWETQYF.